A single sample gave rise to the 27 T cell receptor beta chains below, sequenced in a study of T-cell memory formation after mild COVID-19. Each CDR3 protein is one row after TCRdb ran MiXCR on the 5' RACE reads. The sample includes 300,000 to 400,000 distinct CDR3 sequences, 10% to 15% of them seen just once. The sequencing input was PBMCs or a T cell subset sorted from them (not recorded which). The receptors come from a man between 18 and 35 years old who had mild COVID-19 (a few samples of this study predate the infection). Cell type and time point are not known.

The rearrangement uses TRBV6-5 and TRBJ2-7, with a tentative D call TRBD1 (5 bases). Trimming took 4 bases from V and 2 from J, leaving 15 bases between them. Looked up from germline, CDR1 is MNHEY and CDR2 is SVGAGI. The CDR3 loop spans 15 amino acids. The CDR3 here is CASSFVQGAPYEQYF. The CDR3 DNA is TGTGCCAGCAGTTTCGTTCAAGGGGCGCCCTACGAGCAGTACTTC.

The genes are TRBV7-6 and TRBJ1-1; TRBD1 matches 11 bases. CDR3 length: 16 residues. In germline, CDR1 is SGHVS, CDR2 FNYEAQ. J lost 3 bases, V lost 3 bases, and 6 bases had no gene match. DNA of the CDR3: TGTGCCAGCAGCTTGGACAGGGGGCAGATCGACACTGAAGCTTTCTTT. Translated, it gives CASSLDRGQIDTEAFF.

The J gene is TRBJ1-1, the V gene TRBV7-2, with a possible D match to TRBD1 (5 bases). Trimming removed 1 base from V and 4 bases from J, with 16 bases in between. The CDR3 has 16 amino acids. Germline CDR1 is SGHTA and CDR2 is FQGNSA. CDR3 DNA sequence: TGTGCCAGCAGCTTAGATGGCACGGGGGGGGGCACTGAAGCTTTCTTT. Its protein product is CASSLDGTGGGTEAFF.

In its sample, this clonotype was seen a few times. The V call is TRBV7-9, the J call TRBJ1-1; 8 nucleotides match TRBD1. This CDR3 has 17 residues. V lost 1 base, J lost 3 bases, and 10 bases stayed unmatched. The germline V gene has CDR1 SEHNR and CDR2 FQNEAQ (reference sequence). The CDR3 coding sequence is TGTGCCAGCAGCTTAGGGTTGAGGATACAGGGGGACACTGAAGCTTTCTTT. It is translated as CASSLGLRIQGDTEAFF.

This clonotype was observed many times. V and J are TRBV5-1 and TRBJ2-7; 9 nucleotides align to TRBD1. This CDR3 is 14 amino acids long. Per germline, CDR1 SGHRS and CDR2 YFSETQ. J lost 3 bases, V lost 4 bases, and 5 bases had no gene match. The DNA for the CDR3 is TGCGCCAGCAGCGGACTGACAGGGGGCTACGAGCAGTACTTC. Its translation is CASSGLTGGYEQYF. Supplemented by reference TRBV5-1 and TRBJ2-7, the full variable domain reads KAGVTQTPRYLIKTRGQQVTLSCSPISGHRSVSWYQQTPGQGLQFLFEYFSETQRNKGNFPGRFSGRQFSNSRSEMNVSTLELGDSALYLCASSGLTGGYEQYFGPGTRLTVT.

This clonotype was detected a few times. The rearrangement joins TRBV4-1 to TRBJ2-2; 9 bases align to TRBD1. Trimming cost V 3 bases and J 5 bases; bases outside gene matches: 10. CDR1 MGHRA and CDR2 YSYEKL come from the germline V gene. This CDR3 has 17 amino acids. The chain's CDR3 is CASSQRTGGRGTGELFF. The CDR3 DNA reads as TGCGCCAGCAGCCAGCGAACAGGGGGCCGGGGGACCGGGGAGCTGTTTTTT.

In nucleotides, the CDR3 is TGTGCCAGCAGTTACGGGGGGAAGTACCAAGAGACCCAGTACTTC. The encoded protein is CASSYGGKYQETQYF. This chain connects TRBV6-6 to TRBJ2-5, with D possibly being TRBD2 (6 bases). V lost 2 bases and J lost 0, with 10 bases in between. The CDR3 has 15 amino acids. Germline V gene sequence: CDR1 MNHNY, CDR2 SVGAGI (reference sequence).

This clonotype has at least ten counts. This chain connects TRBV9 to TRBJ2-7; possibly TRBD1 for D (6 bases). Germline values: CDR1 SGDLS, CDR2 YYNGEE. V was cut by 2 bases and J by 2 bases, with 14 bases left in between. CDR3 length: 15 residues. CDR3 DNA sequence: TGTGCCAGCAGCGTCGGCAGGGGAAAACCCTACGAGCAGTACTTC. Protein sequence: CASSVGRGKPYEQYF.

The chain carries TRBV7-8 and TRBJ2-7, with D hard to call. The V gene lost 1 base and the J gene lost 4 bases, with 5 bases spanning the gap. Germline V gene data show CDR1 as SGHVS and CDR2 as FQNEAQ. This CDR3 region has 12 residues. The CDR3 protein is CASSLGVYEQYF. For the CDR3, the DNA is TGTGCCAGCAGCTTAGGGGTGTACGAGCAGTACTTC.

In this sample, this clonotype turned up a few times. The CDR3 is CASSSRTAANTGELFF. The CDR3 DNA follows: TGTGCCAGCAGTTCCCGGACCGCTGCGAACACCGGGGAGCTGTTTTTT. The J gene is TRBJ2-2, the V gene TRBV12-3 or TRBV12-4; D is unclear. This CDR3 contains 16 residues. V was trimmed by 4 bases and J by 0 bases, leaving 12 bases between them.

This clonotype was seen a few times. The CDR3 DNA is TGTGCCAGCAGCTTAGCTCTAGCGGGGACATACAATGAGCAGTTCTTC. Protein: CASSLALAGTYNEQFF. This chain joins TRBV7-9 and TRBJ2-1; 9 positions agree with TRBD2. The CDR3 totals 16 residues. The ends lost 0 bases at V and 4 bases at J; junction bases unmatched: 4. Germline V gene sequence: CDR1 SEHNR, CDR2 FQNEAQ (reference sequence).

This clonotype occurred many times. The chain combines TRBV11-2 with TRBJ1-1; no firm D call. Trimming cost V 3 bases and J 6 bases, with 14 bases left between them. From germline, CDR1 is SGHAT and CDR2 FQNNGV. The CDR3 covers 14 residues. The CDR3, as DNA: TGTGCCAGCAGCTTCGGGGTAGGTCTGGCTGAAGCTTTCTTT. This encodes CASSFGVGLAEAFF.

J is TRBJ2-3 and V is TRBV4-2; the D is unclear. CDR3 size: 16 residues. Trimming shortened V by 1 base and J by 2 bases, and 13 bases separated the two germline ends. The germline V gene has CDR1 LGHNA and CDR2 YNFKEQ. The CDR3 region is CASSQVPNRLTDTQYF. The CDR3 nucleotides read TGTGCCAGCAGCCAAGTACCAAATAGGCTCACAGATACGCAGTATTTT.

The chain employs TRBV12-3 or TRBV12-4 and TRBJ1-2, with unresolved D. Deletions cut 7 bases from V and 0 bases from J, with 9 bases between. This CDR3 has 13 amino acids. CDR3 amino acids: CASTFRPNYGYTF. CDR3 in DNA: TGTGCCAGCACCTTTCGGCCTAACTATGGCTACACCTTC.

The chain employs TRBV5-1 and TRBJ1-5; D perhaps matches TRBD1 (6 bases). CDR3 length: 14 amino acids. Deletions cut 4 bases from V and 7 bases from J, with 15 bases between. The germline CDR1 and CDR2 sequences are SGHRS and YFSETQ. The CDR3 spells CASSALQGGQPQHF. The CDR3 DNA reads TGCGCCAGCAGCGCATTACAGGGTGGCCAGCCCCAGCATTTT. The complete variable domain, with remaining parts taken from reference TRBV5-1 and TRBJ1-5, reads KAGVTQTPRYLIKTRGQQVTLSCSPISGHRSVSWYQQTPGQGLQFLFEYFSETQRNKGNFPGRFSGRQFSNSRSEMNVSTLELGDSALYLCASSALQGGQPQHFGDGTRLSIL.

In nucleotides, the CDR3 is TGTGCCAGCAGCTTAGGAGACAGGGTCGCTGAGACCCAGTACTTC. It translates to CASSLGDRVAETQYF. This rearrangement joins TRBV7-9 to TRBJ2-5; 7 positions agree with TRBD1. V lost 1 base and J lost 5; bases outside the gene matches: 7. This CDR3 region has 15 residues. Per germline, CDR1 SEHNR and CDR2 FQNEAQ (reference sequence).

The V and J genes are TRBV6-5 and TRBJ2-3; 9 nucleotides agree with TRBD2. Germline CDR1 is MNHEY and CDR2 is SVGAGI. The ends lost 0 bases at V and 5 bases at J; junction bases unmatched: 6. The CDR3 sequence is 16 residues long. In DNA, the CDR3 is TGTGCCAGCAGTTACTCGATTGTAGCGGGGGAAGATACGCAGTATTTT. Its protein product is CASSYSIVAGEDTQYF.

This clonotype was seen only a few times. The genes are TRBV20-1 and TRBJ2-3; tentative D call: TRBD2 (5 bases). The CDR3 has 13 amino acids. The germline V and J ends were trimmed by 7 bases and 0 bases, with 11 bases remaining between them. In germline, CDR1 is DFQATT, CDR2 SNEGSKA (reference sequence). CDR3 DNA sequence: TGCAGTGTGGGAGACCCTAGCACAGATACGCAGTATTTT. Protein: CSVGDPSTDTQYF.

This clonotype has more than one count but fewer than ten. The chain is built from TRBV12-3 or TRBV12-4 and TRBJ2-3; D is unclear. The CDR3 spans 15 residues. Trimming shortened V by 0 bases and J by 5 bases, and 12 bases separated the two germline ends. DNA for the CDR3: TGTGCCAGCAGTTTAGCGTTGCCCCGGGTAGATACGCAGTATTTT. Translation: CASSLALPRVDTQYF.

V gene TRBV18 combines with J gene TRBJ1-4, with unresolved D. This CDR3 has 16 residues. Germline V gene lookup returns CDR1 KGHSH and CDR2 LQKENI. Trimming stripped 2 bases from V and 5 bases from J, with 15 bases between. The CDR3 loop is CASSPTLSIQNEKLFF. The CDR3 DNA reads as TGTGCCAGCTCACCAACCTTGAGCATACAAAATGAAAAACTGTTTTTT.

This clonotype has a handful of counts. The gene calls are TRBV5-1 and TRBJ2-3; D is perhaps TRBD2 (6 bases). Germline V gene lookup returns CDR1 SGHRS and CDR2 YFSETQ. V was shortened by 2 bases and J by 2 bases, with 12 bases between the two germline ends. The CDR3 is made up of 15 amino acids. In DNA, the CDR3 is TGCGCCAGCAGCTTAGCGGGCCCCCCCACAGATACGCAGTATTTT. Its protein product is CASSLAGPPTDTQYF.

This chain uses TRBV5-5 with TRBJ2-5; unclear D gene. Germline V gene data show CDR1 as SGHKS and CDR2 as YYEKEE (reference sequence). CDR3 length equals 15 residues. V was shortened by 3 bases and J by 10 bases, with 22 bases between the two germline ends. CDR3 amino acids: CASSYNWAPRGGQYF. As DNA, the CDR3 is TGTGCCAGCAGCTACAACTGGGCCCCCCGAGGTGGCCAGTACTTC.

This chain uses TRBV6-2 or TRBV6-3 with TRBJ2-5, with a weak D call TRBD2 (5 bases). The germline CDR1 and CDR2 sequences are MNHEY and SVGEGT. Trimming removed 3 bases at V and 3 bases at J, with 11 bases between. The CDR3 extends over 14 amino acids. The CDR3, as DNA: TGTGCCAGCAGTTATCCGTGGGGAGAAGAGACCCAGTACTTC. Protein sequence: CASSYPWGEETQYF.

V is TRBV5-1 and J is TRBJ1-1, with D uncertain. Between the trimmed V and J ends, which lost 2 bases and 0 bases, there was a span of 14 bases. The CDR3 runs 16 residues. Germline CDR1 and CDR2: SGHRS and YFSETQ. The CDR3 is CASSFGLGGMNTEAFF. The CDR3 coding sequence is TGCGCCAGCAGCTTCGGCCTCGGCGGCATGAACACTGAAGCTTTCTTT.

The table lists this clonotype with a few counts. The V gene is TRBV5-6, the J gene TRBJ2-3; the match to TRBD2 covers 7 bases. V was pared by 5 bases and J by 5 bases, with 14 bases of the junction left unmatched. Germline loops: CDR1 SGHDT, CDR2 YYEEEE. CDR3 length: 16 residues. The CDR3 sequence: CASRPTGGGVGDTQYF. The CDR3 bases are TGTGCCAGCAGGCCAACCGGCGGGGGAGTCGGAGATACGCAGTATTTT.

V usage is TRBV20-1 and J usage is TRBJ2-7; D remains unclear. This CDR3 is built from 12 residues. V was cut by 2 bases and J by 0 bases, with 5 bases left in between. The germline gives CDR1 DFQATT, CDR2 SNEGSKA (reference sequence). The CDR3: CSARRPSYEQYF. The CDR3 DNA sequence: TGCAGTGCTAGACGTCCCTCCTACGAGCAGTACTTC.

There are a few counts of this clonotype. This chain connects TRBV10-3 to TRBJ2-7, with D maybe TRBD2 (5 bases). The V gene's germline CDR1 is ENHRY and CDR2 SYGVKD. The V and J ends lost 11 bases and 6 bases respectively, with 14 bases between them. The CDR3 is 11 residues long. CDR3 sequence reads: CASGALVEQYF. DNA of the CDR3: TGTGCCTCCGGTGCACTAGTCGAGCAGTACTTC.